This T cell receptor beta chain was observed in a study of response to subunit inactivated influenza vaccine. Whole-study results and caveats: Seasonal influenza vaccination, on each occasion, was suggested by the authors to recruit few new T cells.

Of note for this clonotype: The antigen remains undetermined.

The V gene end was trimmed by 3 bases and the J gene end by 9 bases; junction bases not matched to a gene: 11. This CDR3 is 15 amino acids long. Germline assignment: CDR1 LGHNT and CDR2 FRNRAP. TCRdb re-analysed the RT-PCR reads in MiXCR, keeping a single row per CDR3 protein. The table lists fewer than 600,000 distinct CDR3 sequences, more than 7% of them singletons. The receptor's source is a man between 50 and 75 years old who received an inactivated influenza vaccine. This specimen consisted of PBMCs from blood, obtained roughly 24 months after vaccination. The chain is built from TRBV12-5 and TRBJ2-1, with 7 bases identical to TRBD2. Written as DNA, the CDR3 is TGTGCTAGTGGTTTTGAGGGAGCGGGAATCAGTGAGCAGTTCTTC. Translated: CASGFEGAGISEQFF.